This T cell receptor beta chain is drawn from a study of monozygotic twins with inflammatory bowel disease. Overall study results and limits: There was no support for any single strong signal or clonotype associated with IBD.

Every TCR library used roughly 3,700 ng of total RNA. Generation of cDNA took place in eight separate reactions per sample. Reanalyzing the 5' RACE reads, TCRdb keeps one entry per CDR3 protein, without DNA. Its table records some 90,000 distinct CDR3 sequences. Germline V gene data show CDR1 as MNHEY and CDR2 as SVGAGI. This CDR3 contains 13 residues. On this clonotype: Its antigen remains unknown.

The TCR was taken from a human donor with ulcerative colitis or Crohn's disease, or a healthy co-twin of an affected twin (not recorded which). The rearrangement links TRBV6-5 to TRBJ1-2; TCRdb outputs TRBD1, but without DNA this stays unchecked. Sequenced material: blood. The CDR3 is CATTPPGRHGYTF.